This TCR beta chain was sequenced in a study of type 1 regulatory T cells. Study overall: An in vitro protocol generated T-allo10, a Tr1-enriched, alloantigen-specific CD4 T cell product. Study findings and constraints: Compared with non-type 1 regulatory T cells, type 1 regulatory T cells showed a more restricted TCR repertoire.

This CDR3 comprises 14 residues. Germline loops: CDR1 ENHRY, CDR2 SYGVKD. V was pared by 6 bases and J by 4 bases, with 6 bases of the junction left unmatched. At least ten counts were recorded for this clonotype. As yet, its antigen is unknown. TCRdb analysed the reads with MiXCR anew, one entry per CDR3 protein. The sample includes tens of thousands of distinct CDR3 sequences, 12% seen only once; the top ten take approximately 8%. This TCR came from a human donor in good health. The sequencing sample was made of cultured non-Tr1 T cells, either the whole culture or a sorted T cell fraction (not recorded which). The chain is built from TRBV10-3 and TRBJ1-1; 9 bases fit TRBD1. The CDR3 is CAIRQDRGSTEAFF. The CDR3 DNA follows: TGTGCCATCAGACAGGACAGGGGAAGCACTGAAGCTTTCTTT.